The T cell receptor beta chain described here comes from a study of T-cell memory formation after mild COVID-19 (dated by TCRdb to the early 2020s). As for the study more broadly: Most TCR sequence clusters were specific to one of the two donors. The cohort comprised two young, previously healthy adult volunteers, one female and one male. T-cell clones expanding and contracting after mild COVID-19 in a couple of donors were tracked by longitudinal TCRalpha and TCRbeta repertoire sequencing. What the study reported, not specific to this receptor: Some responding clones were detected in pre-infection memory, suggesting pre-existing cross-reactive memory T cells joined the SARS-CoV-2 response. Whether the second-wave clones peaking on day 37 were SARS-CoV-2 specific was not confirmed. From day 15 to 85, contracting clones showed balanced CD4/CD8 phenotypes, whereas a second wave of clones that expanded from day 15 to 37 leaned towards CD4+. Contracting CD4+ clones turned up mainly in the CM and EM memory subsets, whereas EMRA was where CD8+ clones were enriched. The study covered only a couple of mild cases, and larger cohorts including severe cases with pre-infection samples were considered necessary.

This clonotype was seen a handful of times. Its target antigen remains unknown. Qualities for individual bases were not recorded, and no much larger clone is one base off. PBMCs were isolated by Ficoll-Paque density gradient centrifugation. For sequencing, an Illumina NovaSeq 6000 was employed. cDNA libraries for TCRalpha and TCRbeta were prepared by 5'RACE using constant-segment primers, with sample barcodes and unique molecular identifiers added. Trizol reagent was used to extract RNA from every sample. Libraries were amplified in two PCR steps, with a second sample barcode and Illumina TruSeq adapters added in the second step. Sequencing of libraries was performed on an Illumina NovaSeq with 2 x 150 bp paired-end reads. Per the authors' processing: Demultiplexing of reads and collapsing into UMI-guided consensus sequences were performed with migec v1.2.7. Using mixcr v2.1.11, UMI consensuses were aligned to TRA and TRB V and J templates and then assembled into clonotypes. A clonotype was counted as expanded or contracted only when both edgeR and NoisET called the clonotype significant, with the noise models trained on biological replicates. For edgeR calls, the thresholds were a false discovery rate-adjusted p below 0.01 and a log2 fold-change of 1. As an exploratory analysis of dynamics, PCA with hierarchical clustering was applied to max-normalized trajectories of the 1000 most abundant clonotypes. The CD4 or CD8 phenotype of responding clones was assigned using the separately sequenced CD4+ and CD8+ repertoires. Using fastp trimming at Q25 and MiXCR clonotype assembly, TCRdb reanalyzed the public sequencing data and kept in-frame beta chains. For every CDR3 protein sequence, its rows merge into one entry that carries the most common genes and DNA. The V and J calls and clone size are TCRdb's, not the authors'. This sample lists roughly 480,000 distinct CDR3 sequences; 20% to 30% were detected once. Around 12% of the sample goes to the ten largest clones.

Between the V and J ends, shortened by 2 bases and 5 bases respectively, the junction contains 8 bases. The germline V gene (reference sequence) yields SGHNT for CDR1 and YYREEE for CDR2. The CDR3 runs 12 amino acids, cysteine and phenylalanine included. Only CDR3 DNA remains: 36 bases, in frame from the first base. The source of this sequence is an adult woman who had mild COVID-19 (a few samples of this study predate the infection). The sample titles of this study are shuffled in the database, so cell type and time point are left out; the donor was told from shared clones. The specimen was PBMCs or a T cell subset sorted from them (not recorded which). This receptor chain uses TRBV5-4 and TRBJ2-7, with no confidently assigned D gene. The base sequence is TGTGCCAGCAGCTTCAACGTTGACGAGCAGTACTTC. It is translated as CASSFNVDEQYF.